This T cell receptor beta chain emerged from a study of cytomegalovirus exposure and HLA in healthy donors (dated by TCRdb to about 2017). About the investigation overall: An earlier analysis of roughly 630 of the donors reported 250 to 300 Gb of sequence data and 100 million to 140 million unique TCR beta sequences from roughly 200 million T cells. In a later analysis, previously published TCR beta repertoires from 670 or so donors were re-analyzed and high-resolution HLA genotyping was added so that TCR occurrence patterns could be studied. Among the roughly 400 genotyped donors, approximately 77% belonged to the genetic ancestry cluster associated with self-reported Caucasian donors. Roughly 5 DR-DQ haplotypes were handled as single units for association and clustering, since linkage in the cohort was strong. Class I and class II HLA loci were covered by the typing at four-digit resolution. The study used immunosequencing to profile the T cell repertoires of under 700 subjects and linked those repertoires to cytomegalovirus serostatus. Rather than drawing on any new phenotypic data, the later analysis identified candidate immune exposures from TCR beta sequences and the way those sequences occurred across donors. Besides the first cohort of around 670 subjects, a separate validation cohort made up of 120 different subjects was used. A later genetic analysis took genome-wide SNP genotypes for about 65% of the roughly 670 donors and used that subset as a discovery cohort. Every repertoire in the discovery cohort had been generated on one and the same sequencing platform. An earlier analysis of approximately 640 of the donors applied high-throughput TCR beta sequencing to assess whether each TCR beta V gene segment acted as functional or pseudogenic. Donor age, sex, ethnicity and CMV serostatus were collected together with the repertoire data. An early release covering 550 to 650 HLA-typed donors comprised about 300 gigabases of sequencing data and 85 million to 100 million unique TCR sequences. Among around 400 genotyped donors of the cohort, an average of around 240,000 unique TCR beta nucleotide sequences were sequenced per donor, around 20% of them non-productive. The number of typed donors differed by locus: about 629-630 for A, B, C, DRB1 and DQB1; approximately 520 for DQA1; 600 to 610 for DPA1; and 400 to 480 for DPB1. The study aimed to test whether signatures of past pathogen exposure could be identified by cataloging public T cell receptors. The study combined high-throughput TCR immunosequencing, statistical association of individual TCRs with disease status, and machine learning to predict cytomegalovirus infection status. What the authors observed across the whole study: A few of the identified cytomegalovirus-associated TCR beta chains were confirmed in vitro to be specific for cytomegalovirus antigens. The classifier was reported to diagnose cytomegalovirus status with high specificity and sensitivity in both the original cohort and the validation cohort. According to the authors, the approach could potentially be generalized to other disease states and immunological phenotypes. Because counts were too low, seventeen rarely observed V segments, including chromosome 9 orphons, were excluded from the earlier analysis of 587 of the donors. While some public TCRs were present in many individuals, most TCR sequences turned up only very rarely across donors. Immune exposure information for the cohort was limited to CMV serostatus. A further reported finding was that TCR beta sequences accurately predicted the HLA-A and HLA-B alleles for most subjects in the first cohort. A cluster of highly shared sequence variants was judged likely to represent a technical artifact of the sequencing pipeline. In a later analysis, TCR association rates were found to vary across HLA loci, with the most associated TCRs seen for DRB1 alleles and the fewest for HLA-C alleles. Presence/absence analyses assumed roughly uniform sequencing depth across donors, an assumption that may not hold. A later analysis reported that several top co-occurrence clusters appeared linked to parvovirus B19, influenza, CMV and Epstein-Barr virus. Linkage disequilibrium might explain the correlated functional status among segregating V segments, but an unknown experimental factor could not be excluded. In the study, 164 TCR beta chains were listed as associated with cytomegalovirus. In a later analysis, some 18,000 TCR beta sequences were associated with specific HLA alleles at a false discovery rate of 0.05. Because some donors lacked HLA typing at each locus, the association tests relied only on the typed subset. In a later genetic analysis, a missense DCLRE1C variant was associated with V-gene and J-gene trimming of TCR beta chains, and the association was replicated in an independent cohort. A later genetic analysis reported fewer N-insertions in productive TCRs among donors in an Asian-associated ancestry cluster than the roughly 620-donor mean. Compared with equally common non-associated chains, HLA-associated TCR beta chains in a later analysis were more clonally expanded and had lower generation probabilities. When HLA alleles, especially DR and DQ, strongly co-occurred, TCR associations were difficult to assign to individual alleles. The cohort was sequenced for TCR beta chains only, and without alpha or paired-chain data the features that could be detected were limited. Broadly in line with IMGT annotations, most TCR beta V segments showed up in productive rearrangements about 87% or about 30% of the time in an earlier analysis of about 500 of the donors. Most CMV-associated TCR beta chains appeared to be HLA-restricted in a later analysis, and the HLA associations seemed to be driven largely by CMV exposure.

The cohort was made up of 666 healthy bone marrow donors. Cohort members were all nominally healthy when sampled, although unrecorded immune exposures were likely present. The donor was CMV seropositive and was included in the group of 289 seropositive cohort members. A peripheral blood sample was provided by each donor, and peripheral blood mononuclear cells were used for TCR beta sequencing. The Qiagen DNeasy Blood Extraction Kit was used to extract genomic DNA from the blood cell samples. The library came from the immunoSEQ multiplex PCR assay. A mixture of 60 forward primers for TCR Vbeta segments and 13 reverse primers for TCR Jbeta segments was used in the multiplex PCR. The CDR3 region of rearranged TCR beta genes was amplified from genomic DNA by a multiplex PCR assay. The amplified TCR beta libraries were sequenced on the Illumina HiSeq System as 87-base-pair reads. The published analysis was carried out like this. A later analysis counted approximately 74 million unique TCR beta chains across the 640 or so repertoires, and roughly 9.9 million of these chains were shared by at least two donors. A nearest-neighbor algorithm error-corrected the raw reads and collapsed the reads into unique sequences, merging closely related sequences to remove PCR and sequencing errors. V, D and J gene segments were assigned by aligning CDR3 sequences to IMGT reference sequences. Each retained sequence needed at least a six-nucleotide match to both a V gene segment and a J gene segment. Rearrangements were classified as productive when the CDR3 lacked stop codons and remained in frame with V and J, and all other rearrangements were classified as non-productive. CDR3 was defined by IMGT convention, running from the second conserved V-encoded cysteine to the conserved J-encoded phenylalanine. In an earlier analysis of approximately 500 of the donors, sequences lacking an unambiguous match to a single V gene segment were excluded. In an earlier analysis of approximately 500 of the donors, a V segment was called functional when productive rearrangements were above 56.7%, and segregating when the standard deviation between donors exceeded 5%. A statistical classification framework was built for diagnosing cytomegalovirus status from the catalog of TCR beta chain sequences. In a later analysis, TCR nucleotide sequences were compared against IMGT/GENE-DB human TR gene sequences so that V and J genes could be assigned. In a later analysis, CDR3 sequences and most-parsimonious VDJ recombination scenarios were assigned using the TCRdist pipeline. In a later analysis, each TCR beta chain was defined by its CDR3 amino acid sequence together with its V-gene family, and reads without a unique V-gene family were excluded. A later analysis removed 550 to 700 highly shared, low-generation-probability nucleotide sequences to deal with suspected cross-contamination and a sequencing artifact. In a later analysis, a clonal expansion index for each public chain was calculated from normalized within-repertoire ranks of inferred template counts. In a later analysis, generation probabilities were computed using a VDJ recombination model fitted to out-of-frame rearrangements, and the results were checked against IGoR. A later analysis scored TCR-TCR, TCR-HLA and TCR-CMV co-occurrence with hypergeometric tests, applying a repertoire-size bias correction to TCR pairs. In a later analysis, false discovery rates were estimated by permuting HLA or CMV assignments 20 times. In a later analysis, co-occurring TCRs were grouped using DBSCAN, and TCRdist sequence similarity was added for clustering within HLA-allele-positive subsets. Repertoires with fewer than 30,000 or more than 120,000 public chains, plus five repertoires with anomalous nucleotide sharing, were excluded from co-occurrence clustering. Sourced from immuneACCESS, this table was stored by TCRdb with only in-frame sequences that have V and J called. A share of the clones is absent; for the studies checked, an unresolved V gene accounts for under half, and the remainder has no known explanation. D and trimming were read from the DNA, whereas the V and J calls and clone size are those reported in that table. The sample has some 100,000 clones on record, over 60% of them singletons. The ten largest clonotypes hold around 4% of the sample.

With respect to this clone: The target of this receptor is not known. No base quality information exists; no much larger clone differs at one position.

The specimen sequenced was PBMCs. The sequence was collected from a female donor in good health and CMV-seropositive.

The CDR3 amino acid sequence is: CASSVNGPKDIQYF. The DNA reads as follows: TGTGCCAGCAGCGTCAATGGGCCCAAGGACATTCAGTACTTC. This sequence uses TRBV7-9 and TRBJ2-4; no D gene can be assigned with confidence. Trimming removed 5 bases from V and 8 bases from J, leaving 16 bases between the germline ends. The germline V gene (reference sequence) provides CDR1 SEHNR and CDR2 FQNEAQ. The CDR3 goes from the cysteine to the phenylalanine over 14 residues. Solely the CDR3 DNA is kept, with 42 bases framed from the first base.